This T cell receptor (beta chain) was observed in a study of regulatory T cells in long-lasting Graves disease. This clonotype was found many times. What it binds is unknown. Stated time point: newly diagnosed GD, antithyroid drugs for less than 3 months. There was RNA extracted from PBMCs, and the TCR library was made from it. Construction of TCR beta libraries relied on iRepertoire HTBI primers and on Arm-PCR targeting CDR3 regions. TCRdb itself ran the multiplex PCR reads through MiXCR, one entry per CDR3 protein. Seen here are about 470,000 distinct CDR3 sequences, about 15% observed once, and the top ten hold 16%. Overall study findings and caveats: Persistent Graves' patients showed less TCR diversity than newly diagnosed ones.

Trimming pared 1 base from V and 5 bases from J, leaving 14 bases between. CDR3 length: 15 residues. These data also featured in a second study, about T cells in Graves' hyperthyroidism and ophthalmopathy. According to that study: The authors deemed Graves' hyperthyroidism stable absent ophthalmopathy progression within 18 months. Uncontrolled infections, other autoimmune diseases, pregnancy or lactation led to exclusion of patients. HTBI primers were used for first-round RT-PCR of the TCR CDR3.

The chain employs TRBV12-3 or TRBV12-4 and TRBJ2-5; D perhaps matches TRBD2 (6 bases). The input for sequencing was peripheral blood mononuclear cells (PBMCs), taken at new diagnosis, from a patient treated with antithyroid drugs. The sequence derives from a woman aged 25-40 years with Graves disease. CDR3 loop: CASSLEDAGMETQYF. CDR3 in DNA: TGTGCCAGCAGTTTAGAGGATGCGGGGATGGAGACCCAGTACTTC.